This T cell receptor (beta chain) was captured by sequencing in a study of metastatic and nonmetastatic thyroid tumors. Study in general: Comparison of repertoires was carried out across blood and tumor or nodule tissue from malignant and benign thyroid patients.

Whole-study results and caveats: Reportedly, malignant thyroid tumors had significantly higher TCR beta diversity than benign nodules, in blood and tumor.

This clone has a count of ten or more. Its target is unknown. MiXCR re-clonotyped the PCR reads for TCRdb. The sample shows about 43,000 clones, about 3.2% of them seen only once. Patients underwent thyroid surgery, and none had received any treatment before it. V was shortened by 5 bases and J by 4 bases, with 14 bases between the two germline ends. The CDR3 length is 14 residues. The chain couples TRBV12-3 or TRBV12-4 to TRBJ1-2; a weak D match, TRBD1 (6 bases). The source material was blood. The origin of this receptor is a female donor with papillary thyroid cancer or a benign thyroid nodule (not recorded which). Some clones in this sample may be carry-over from other donors' samples. The CDR3 protein is CASSLRTDSYGYTF. CDR3 nucleotides: TGTGCCAGCAGTCTAAGGACAGATTCCTATGGCTACACCTTC.